This record looks at one T cell receptor beta chain sequence and its context. Its antigen is unidentified. The entry originates in a study of OX40 agonist ivuxolimab in advanced cancers. Study-wide background: Partial responses were achieved by three patients, of whom one had hepatocellular carcinoma and two had cutaneous melanoma.

The V and J ends lost 0 bases and 9 bases, in that order; junction bases with no gene match: 15. The CDR3 is 17 residues long. Per the germline V gene, CDR1 is MNHEY and CDR2 is SMNVEV (reference sequence). The assay was immunoSEQ multiplex PCR, and TCRdb's table has in-frame clones only and misses some. The sample carries 10,000 to 15,000 clones, about 75% recorded once. General study findings and limits: Expanded peripheral T-cell antigen specificity went undetermined.

The input for sequencing was CD4+ or CD8+ T cells sorted from blood, taken in a trial of the OX40 agonist ivuxolimab. The chain recombines TRBV27 with TRBJ2-3; the match to TRBD2 covers 7 bases. This TCR was recovered from an adult with an advanced solid tumor such as melanoma, head and neck, liver or kidney cancer. In DNA, the CDR3 is TGTGCCAGCAGTTTATCGGTTCCTAGCGGATTAGGGAGGACGCAGTATTTT. Residues: CASSLSVPSGLGRTQYF.